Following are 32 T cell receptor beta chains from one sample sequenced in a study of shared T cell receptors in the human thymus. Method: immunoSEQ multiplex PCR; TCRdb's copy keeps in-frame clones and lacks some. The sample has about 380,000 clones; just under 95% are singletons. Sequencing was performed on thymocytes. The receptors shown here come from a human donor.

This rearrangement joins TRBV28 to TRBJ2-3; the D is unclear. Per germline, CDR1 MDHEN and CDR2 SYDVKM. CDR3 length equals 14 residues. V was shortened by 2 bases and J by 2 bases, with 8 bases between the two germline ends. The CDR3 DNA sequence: TGTGCCAGCAGTTTAAGGCGGCTCACAGATACGCAGTATTTT. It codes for CASSLRRLTDTQYF.

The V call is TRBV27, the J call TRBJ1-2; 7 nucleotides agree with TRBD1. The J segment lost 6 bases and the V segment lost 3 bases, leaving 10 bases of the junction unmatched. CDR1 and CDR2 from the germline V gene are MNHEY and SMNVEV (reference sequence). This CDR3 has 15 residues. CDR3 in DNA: TGTGCCAGCAGTTTTACGAGGGGGCCGTCTCATGGCTACACCTTC. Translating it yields CASSFTRGPSHGYTF.

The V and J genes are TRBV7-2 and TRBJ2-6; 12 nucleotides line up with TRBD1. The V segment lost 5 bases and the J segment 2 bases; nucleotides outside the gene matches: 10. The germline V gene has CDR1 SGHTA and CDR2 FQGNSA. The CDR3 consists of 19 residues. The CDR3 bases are TGTGCCAGCAGCCAGTACCCGGGACAGGGGGCCGCTGGGGCCAACGTCCTGACTTTC. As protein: CASSQYPGQGAAGANVLTF.

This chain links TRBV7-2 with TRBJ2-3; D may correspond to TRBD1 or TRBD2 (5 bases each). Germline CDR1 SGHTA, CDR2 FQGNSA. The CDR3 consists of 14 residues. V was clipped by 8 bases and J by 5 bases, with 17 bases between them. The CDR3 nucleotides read TGTGCCAGCCCCACACCGGGGCTCTTAGATACGCAGTATTTT. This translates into CASPTPGLLDTQYF.

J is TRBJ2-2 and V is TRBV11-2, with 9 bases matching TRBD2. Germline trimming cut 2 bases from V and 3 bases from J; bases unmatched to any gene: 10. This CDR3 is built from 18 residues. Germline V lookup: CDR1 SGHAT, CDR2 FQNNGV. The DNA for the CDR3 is TGTGCCAGCAGCTTATGGTTAGCGGGAGATCCCCACACCGGGGAGCTGTTTTTT. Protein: CASSLWLAGDPHTGELFF.

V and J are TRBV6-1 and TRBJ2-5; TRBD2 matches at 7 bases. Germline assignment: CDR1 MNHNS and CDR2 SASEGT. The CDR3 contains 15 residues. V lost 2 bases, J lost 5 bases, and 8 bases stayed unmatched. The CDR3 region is CASSELGGRNETQYF. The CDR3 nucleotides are TGTGCCAGCAGTGAATTGGGAGGGAGAAATGAGACCCAGTACTTC.

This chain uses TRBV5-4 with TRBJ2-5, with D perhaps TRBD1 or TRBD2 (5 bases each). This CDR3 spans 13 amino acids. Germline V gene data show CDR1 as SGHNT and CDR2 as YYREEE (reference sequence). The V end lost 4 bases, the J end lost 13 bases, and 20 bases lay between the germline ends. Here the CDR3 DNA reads TGTGCCAGCAGCCTCACCGGGACGGAATGGGGGTACTTC. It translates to CASSLTGTEWGYF.

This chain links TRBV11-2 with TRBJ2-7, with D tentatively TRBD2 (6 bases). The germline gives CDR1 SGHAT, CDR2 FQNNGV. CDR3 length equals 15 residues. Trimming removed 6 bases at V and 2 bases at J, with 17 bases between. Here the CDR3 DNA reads TGTGCCAGCAGGAAACCTCGTAGCGGCGCCTACGAGCAGTACTTC. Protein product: CASRKPRSGAYEQYF.

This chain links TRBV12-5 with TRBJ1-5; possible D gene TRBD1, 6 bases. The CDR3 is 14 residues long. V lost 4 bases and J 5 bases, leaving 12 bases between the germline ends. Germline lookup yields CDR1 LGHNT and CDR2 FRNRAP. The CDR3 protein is CASGSRQAYQPQHF. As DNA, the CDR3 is TGTGCTAGTGGTTCCAGACAGGCTTATCAGCCCCAGCATTTT.

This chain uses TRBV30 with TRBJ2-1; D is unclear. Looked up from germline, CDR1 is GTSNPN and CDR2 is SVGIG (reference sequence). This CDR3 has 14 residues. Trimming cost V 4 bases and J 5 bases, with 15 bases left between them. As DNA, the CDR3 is TGTGCCTGGACAAGACCTACTCGGAACAATGAGCAGTTCTTC. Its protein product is CAWTRPTRNNEQFF.

The DNA of the CDR3 is TGCAGTGTACCGAGTTTAGATACGCAGTATTTT. It yields the protein CSVPSLDTQYF. V is TRBV20-1 and J is TRBJ2-3, with D unresolved. Germline V gene data show CDR1 as DFQATT and CDR2 as SNEGSKA (reference sequence). There are 11 residues in the CDR3. V was clipped by 7 bases and J by 5 bases, with 10 bases between them.

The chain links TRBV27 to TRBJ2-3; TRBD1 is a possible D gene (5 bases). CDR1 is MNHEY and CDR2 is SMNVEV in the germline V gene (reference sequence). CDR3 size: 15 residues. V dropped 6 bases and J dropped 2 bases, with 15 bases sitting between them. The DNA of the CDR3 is TGTGCCAGCAGGACAGACTCGACCTCCACAGATACGCAGTATTTT. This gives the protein CASRTDSTSTDTQYF.

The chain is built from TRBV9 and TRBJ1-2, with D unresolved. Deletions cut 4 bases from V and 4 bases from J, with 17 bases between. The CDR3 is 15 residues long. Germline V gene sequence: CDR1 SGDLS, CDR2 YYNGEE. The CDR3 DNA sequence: TGTGCCAGCAGCCATAGGAAGCCAAGAGGCTATGGCTACACCTTC. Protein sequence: CASSHRKPRGYGYTF. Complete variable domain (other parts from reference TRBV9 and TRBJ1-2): DSGVTQTPKHLITATGQRVTLRCSPRSGDLSVYWYQQSLDQGLQFLIQYYNGEERAKGNILERFSAQQFPDLHSELNLSSLELGDSALYFCASSHRKPRGYGYTFGSGTRLTVV.

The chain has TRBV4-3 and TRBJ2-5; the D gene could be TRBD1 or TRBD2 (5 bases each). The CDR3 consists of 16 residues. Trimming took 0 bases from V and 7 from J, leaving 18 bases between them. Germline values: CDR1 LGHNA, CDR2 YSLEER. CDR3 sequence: CASSQERGRRDWTQYF. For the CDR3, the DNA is TGCGCCAGCAGCCAAGAGAGGGGCAGGCGAGACTGGACCCAGTACTTC.

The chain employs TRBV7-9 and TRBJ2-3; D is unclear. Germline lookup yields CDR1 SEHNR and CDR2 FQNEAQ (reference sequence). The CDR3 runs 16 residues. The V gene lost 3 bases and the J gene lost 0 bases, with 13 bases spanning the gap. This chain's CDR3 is CASSFGYSDSTDTQYF. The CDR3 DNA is TGTGCCAGCAGCTTCGGATACAGCGATAGCACAGATACGCAGTATTTT.

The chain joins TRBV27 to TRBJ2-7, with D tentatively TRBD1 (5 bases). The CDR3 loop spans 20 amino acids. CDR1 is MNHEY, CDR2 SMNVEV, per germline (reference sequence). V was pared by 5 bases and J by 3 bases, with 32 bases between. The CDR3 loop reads CASSTTPWDGAQGPDYEQYF. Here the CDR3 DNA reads TGTGCCAGCAGTACAACCCCATGGGATGGCGCGCAGGGCCCTGACTACGAGCAGTACTTC.

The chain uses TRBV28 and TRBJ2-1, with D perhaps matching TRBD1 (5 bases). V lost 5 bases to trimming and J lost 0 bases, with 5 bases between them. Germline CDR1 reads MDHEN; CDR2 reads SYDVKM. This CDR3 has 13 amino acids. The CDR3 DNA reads TGTGCCAGCAGTGACAGCTCCTACAATGAGCAGTTCTTC. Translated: CASSDSSYNEQFF.

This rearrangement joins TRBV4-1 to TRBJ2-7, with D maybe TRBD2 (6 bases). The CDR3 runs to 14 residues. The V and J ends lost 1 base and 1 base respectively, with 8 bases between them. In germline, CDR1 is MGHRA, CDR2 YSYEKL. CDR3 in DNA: TGCGCCAGCAGCCAAGCACGGGGGTCCTACGAGCAGTACTTC. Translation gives CASSQARGSYEQYF.

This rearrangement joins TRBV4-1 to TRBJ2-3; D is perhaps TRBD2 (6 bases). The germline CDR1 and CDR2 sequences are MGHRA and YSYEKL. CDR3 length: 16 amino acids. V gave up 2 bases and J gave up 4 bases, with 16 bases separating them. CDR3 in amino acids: CASSQSKAGSSDTQYF. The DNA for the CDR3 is TGCGCCAGCAGCCAATCAAAGGCGGGATCATCAGATACGCAGTATTTT.

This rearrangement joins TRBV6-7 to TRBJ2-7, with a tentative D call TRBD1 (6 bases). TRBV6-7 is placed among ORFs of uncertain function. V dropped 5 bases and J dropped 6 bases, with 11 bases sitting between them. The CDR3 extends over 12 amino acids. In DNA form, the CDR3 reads TGTGCCAGCAGTGGGGCAGGGGTCGAGCAGTACTTC. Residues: CASSGAGVEQYF.

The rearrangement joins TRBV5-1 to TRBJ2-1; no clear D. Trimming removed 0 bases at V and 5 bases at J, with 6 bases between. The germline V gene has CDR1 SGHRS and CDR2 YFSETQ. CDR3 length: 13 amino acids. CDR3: CASSLAPDNEQFF. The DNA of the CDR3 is TGCGCCAGCAGCTTGGCCCCAGACAATGAGCAGTTCTTC.

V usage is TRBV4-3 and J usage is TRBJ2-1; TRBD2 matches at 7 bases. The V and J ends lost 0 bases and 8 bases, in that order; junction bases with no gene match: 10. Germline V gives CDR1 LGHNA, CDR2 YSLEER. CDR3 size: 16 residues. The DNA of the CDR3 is TGCGCCAGCAGCCAAGATTTGGAGGGAGGGCCCGATGAGCAGTTCTTC. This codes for CASSQDLEGGPDEQFF.

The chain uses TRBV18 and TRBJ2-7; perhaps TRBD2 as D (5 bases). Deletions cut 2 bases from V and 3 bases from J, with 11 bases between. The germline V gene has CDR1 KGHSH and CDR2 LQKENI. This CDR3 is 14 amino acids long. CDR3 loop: CASSPIPGIYEQYF. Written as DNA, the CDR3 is TGTGCCAGCTCACCAATACCGGGGATCTACGAGCAGTACTTC.

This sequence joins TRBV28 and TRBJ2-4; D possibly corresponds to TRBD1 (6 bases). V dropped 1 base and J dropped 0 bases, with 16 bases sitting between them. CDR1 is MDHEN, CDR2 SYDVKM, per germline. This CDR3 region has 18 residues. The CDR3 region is CASSLSHTGLLAKNIQYF. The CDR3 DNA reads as TGTGCCAGCAGTTTATCCCATACAGGGCTGCTAGCCAAAAACATTCAGTACTTC.

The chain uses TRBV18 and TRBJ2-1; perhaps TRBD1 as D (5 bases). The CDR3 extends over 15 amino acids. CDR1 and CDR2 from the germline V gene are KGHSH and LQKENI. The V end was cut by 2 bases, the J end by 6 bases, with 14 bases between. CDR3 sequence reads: CASSPGQGLGNEQFF. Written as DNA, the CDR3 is TGTGCCAGCTCACCAGGGCAGGGCTTGGGCAATGAGCAGTTCTTC. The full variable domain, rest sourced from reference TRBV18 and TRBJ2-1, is NAGVMQNPRHLVRRRGQEARLRCSPMKGHSHVYWYRQLPEEGLKFMVYLQKENIIDESGMPKERFSAEFPKEGPSILRIQQVVRGDSAAYFCASSPGQGLGNEQFFGPGTRLTVL.

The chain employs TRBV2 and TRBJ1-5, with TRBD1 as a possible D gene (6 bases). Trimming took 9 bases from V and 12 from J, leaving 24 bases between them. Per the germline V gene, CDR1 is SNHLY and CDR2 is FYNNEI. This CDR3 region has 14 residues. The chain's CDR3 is CASHPGGALPVQHF. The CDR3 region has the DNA TGTGCCAGTCACCCGGGGGGGGCCCTACCGGTCCAGCATTTT. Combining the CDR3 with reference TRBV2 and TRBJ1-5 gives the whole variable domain EPEVTQTPSHQVTQMGQEVILRCVPISNHLYFYWYRQILGQKVEFLVSFYNNEISEKSEIFDDQFSVERPDGSNFTLKIRSTKLEDSAMYFCASHPGGALPVQHFGDGTRLSIL.

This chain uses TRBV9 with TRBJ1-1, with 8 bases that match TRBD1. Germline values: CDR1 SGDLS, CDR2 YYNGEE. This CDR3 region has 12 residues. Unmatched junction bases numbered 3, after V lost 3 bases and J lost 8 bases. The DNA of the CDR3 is TGTGCCAGCAGCGGAGACAGGGGCGAAGCTTTCTTT. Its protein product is CASSGDRGEAFF.

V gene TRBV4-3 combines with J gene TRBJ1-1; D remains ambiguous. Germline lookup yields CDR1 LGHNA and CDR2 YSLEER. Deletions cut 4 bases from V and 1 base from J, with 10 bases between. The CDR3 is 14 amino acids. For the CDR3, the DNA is TGCGCCAGCAGCCCGGGTCGCCCGAACACTGAAGCTTTCTTT. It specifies CASSPGRPNTEAFF.

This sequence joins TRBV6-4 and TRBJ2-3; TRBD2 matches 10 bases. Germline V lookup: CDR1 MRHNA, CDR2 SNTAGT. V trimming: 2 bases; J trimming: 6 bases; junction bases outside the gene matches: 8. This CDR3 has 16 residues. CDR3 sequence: CASSDPPSGSMDTQYF. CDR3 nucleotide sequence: TGTGCCAGCAGTGACCCCCCTAGCGGGAGTATGGATACGCAGTATTTT.

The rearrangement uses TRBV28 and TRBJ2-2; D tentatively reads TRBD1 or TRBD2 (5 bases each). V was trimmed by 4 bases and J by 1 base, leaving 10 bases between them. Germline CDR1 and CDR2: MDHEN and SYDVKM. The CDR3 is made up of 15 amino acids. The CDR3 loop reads CASSWGTGNTGELFF. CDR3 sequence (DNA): TGTGCCAGCAGTTGGGGGACGGGGAACACCGGGGAGCTGTTTTTT.

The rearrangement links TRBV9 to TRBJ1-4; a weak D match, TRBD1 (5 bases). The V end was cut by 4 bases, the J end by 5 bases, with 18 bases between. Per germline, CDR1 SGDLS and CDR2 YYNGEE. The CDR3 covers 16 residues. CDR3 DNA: TGTGCCAGCAGCTTGTCACCGGGACGGAGGAATGAAAAACTGTTTTTT. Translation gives CASSLSPGRRNEKLFF.

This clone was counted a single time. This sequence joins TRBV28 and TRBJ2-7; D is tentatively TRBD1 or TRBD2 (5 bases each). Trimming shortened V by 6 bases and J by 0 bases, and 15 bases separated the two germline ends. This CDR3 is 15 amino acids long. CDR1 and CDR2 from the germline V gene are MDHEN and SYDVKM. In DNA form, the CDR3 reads TGTGCCAGCAGACCGCCCGGGACGGGCTCCTACGAGCAGTACTTC. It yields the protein CASRPPGTGSYEQYF. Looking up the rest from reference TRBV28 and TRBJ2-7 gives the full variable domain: DVKVTQSSRYLVKRTGEKVFLECVQDMDHENMFWYRQDPGLGLRLIYFSYDVKMKEKGDIPEGYSVSREKKERFSLILESASTNQTSMYLCASRPPGTGSYEQYFGPGTRLTVT.